This entry lists 11 T cell receptor beta chains sequenced from one sample in a study of tumor-infiltrating lymphocytes in primary liver carcinoma. From about 0.5 ug of total RNA, TCR beta-specific cDNA was reverse-transcribed using a constant-region primer. Libraries for TCR beta were built through three nested multiplex PCR rounds, which together made up a slightly modified ARM-PCR procedure. It was with TRBV1-TRBV30 forward primers and a C-beta reverse primer that the first two PCR rounds were run, at 10 to 11 cycles each. TCRdb recomputed calls from the multiplex PCR reads with MiXCR, one row per CDR3 protein. In the table there are 80,000 or so distinct CDR3 sequences, 70% to 80% of which are singletons. For each extraction, RNA and DNA were obtained together from 20-30 mg of unsorted bulk tissue. Sequencing was carried out using liver tumor tissue from sampling region 4. Subset noted: tumor region T4, right-lateral pole. The receptors originated from a woman between 55 and 75 years old with primary liver carcinoma and hepatitis B virus infection.

In the case of this clonotype: The CDR3 ends on some other residue instead of the conserved phenylalanine or tryptophan, so this is likely a read error. This chain connects TRBV6-1 to TRBJ1-1, with D unresolved. Germline V gives CDR1 MNHNS, CDR2 SASEGT. The CDR3 is made up of 13 amino acids. CDR3 bases: TGTGTCAGCAGTGAAAGTGAGAACACTGAAGCTTTCCTT. Its protein is CVSSESENTEAFL.

Sample share makes this clonotype large. The V call is TRBV29-1, the J call TRBJ2-2, with D tentatively TRBD2 (6 bases). Germline CDR1 and CDR2: SQVTM and ANQGSEA. CDR3 length: 12 residues. V lost 4 bases to trimming and J lost 6 bases, with 9 bases between them. CDR3 sequence: CSVGWGAGELFF. For the CDR3, the DNA is TGCAGCGTTGGGTGGGGGGCCGGGGAGCTGTTTTTT.

This clonotype has just a few counts. The chain couples TRBV7-9 to TRBJ2-1; D ambiguous. Deletions cut 0 bases from V and 10 bases from J, with 22 bases between. The length of the CDR3 is 17 residues. CDR1 SEHNR and CDR2 FQNEAQ come from the germline V gene (reference sequence). Here the CDR3 DNA reads TGTGCCAGCAGCTTAGCTCGTTCCGTAAGTAGAATCAGGGAGCAGTTCTTC. It specifies CASSLARSVSRIREQFF.

For this clonotype: A much larger clone lies one base from this, so it may be a read error. The chain combines TRBV12-3 or TRBV12-4 with TRBJ1-5, with TRBD1 matching over 8 bases. The CDR3 consists of 18 residues. The CDR3 protein is CASSTGGPSGVSNQSQHF. The CDR3 region has the DNA TGTGCCAGCAGTACAGGGGGTCCGTCGGGTGTGAGCAATCAGTCCCAGCATTTT.

Comment on this clonotype: A junction boundary mismatches the germline segment, possibly from a read error. The chain employs TRBV29-1 and TRBJ2-1, with 8 bases fitting TRBD2. There are 14 residues in the CDR3. Per germline, CDR1 SQVTM and CDR2 ANQGSEA. CDR3 residues: CSVKHTSGLNEQFF. The CDR3 DNA is TGCAGCGTTAAACACACTAGCGGCCTCAATGAACAGTTCTTC.

For this clonotype: A much larger clone is a single base away; this may be a read error. The V call is TRBV28, the J call TRBJ1-1, with 7 nucleotides matching TRBD1. There are 16 residues in the CDR3. Per the germline V gene, CDR1 is MDHEN and CDR2 is SYDVKM. Trimming took 2 bases from V and 1 from J; bases not matched to a gene: 7. This CDR3 reads CASSLSEQGTNTEAFF. The DNA of the CDR3 is TGTGCCAGCAGTTTAAGTGAACAGGGGACGAACACTGAAGCTTTCTTT.

As concerns this clonotype: At one of its ends the junction is not consistent with the germline gene, which may arise from a read error. This chain uses TRBV29-1 with TRBJ2-1; 11 bases are a match to TRBD2. This CDR3 has 17 amino acids. Germline CDR1 is SQVTM and CDR2 is ANQGSEA. This chain's CDR3 is CSVEVLGTSGSCNEQFF. CDR3 in DNA: TGCAGCGTTGAAGTCCTCGGGACTAGCGGCTCCTGCAATGAGCAGTTCTTC.

This sequence joins TRBV6-1 and TRBJ1-5; tentative D call: TRBD1 (5 bases). From germline, CDR1 is MNHNS and CDR2 SASEGT. The CDR3 extends over 17 amino acids. Trimming removed 4 bases at V and 0 bases at J, with 16 bases between. The CDR3 nucleotides read TGTGCCAGCAGTGGGAGAGACAGACCTGCTAGCAATCAGCCCCAGCATTTT. Protein product: CASSGRDRPASNQPQHF.

The chain combines TRBV12-3 or TRBV12-4 with TRBJ2-2; D ambiguous. V lost 9 bases, J lost 4 bases, and 12 bases lay in between. This CDR3 contains 13 residues. DNA for the CDR3: TGTGCCAGTGGTTCGACATCCACCGGGGAGCTGTTTTTT. It codes for CASGSTSTGELFF.

As for this clonotype: One end of the junction fails to match germline, which may point to a read error. The rearrangement links TRBV11-2 to TRBJ2-3; D could derive from TRBD1 or TRBD2 (5 bases each). Germline CDR1 and CDR2: SGHAT and FQNNGV. The CDR3 sequence is 17 residues long. CDR3 DNA sequence: TGTGTCAGCAGCTTAGAAATGGGGAGAAGGAGCACAGGTACGCAGTATTTT. The encoded protein is CVSSLEMGRRSTGTQYF.

In this sample, this clonotype turned up many times. The V call is TRBV29-1, the J call TRBJ1-3; D ambiguous. Germline CDR1 SQVTM, CDR2 ANQGSEA. The CDR3 spans 12 residues. V lost 7 bases to trimming and J lost 2 bases, with 9 bases between them. CDR3 amino acids: CSARTTGNTIYF. CDR3 nucleotide sequence: TGCAGCGCCCGGACGACTGGAAACACCATATATTTT.